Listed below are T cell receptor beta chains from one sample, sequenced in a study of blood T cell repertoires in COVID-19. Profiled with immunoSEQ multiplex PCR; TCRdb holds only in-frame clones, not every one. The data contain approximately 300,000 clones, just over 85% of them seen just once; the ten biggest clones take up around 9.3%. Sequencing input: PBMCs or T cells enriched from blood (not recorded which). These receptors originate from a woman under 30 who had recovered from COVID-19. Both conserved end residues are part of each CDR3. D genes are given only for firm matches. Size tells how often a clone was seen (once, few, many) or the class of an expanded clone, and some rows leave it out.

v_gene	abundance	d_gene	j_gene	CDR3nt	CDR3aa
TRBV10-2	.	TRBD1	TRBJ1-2	TGCGCCAGCTTTACAGGGGACTATGGCTACACCTTC	CASFTGDYGYTF
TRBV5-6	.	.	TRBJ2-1	TGTGCCAGCAGCATCTACAGCTCCTACAATGAGCAGTTCTTC	CASSIYSSYNEQFF
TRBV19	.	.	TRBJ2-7	TGTGCCAGTAAGACCGGAGGTGGCTACGAGCAGTACTTC	CASKTGGGYEQYF
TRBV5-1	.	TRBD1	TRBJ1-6	TGCGCCAGCAGCTCAGACACAGGGGCCCCGACTAGGTCACCCCTCCACTTT	CASSSDTGAPTRSPLHF
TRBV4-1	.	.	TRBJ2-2	TGCGCCAGCAGCCAAGAGGTTCGGGGGTCGGCCGGGGAGCTGTTTTTT	CASSQEVRGSAGELFF
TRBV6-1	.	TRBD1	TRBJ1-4	TGTGCCAGCAGTGGACAGGGGATTGCAACTAATGAAAAACTGTTTTTT	CASSGQGIATNEKLFF
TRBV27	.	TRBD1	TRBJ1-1	TGTGCCAGCAGAACCCAGGGGGCAGGCACTGAAGCTTTCTTT	CASRTQGAGTEAFF
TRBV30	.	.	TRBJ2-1	TGTGCCTGGATTGACAGTAGCTCCTACAATGAGCAGTTCTTC	CAWIDSSSYNEQFF
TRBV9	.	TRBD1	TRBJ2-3	TGTGCCAGCAGCCCAGGATCGGGACAGGGATGGACAGATACGCAGTATTTT	CASSPGSGQGWTDTQYF
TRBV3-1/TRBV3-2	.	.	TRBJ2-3	TGTGCCAGCAGCCAAAACGGAGGGACAGATACGCAGTATTTT	CASSQNGGTDTQYF
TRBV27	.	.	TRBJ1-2	TGTGCCAGCAGCAGGAGGGACCGTGACTATGGCTACACCTTC	CASSRRDRDYGYTF
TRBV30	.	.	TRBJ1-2	TGTGCCTGGAGTATGTCTGACAGCTATGGCTACACCTTC	CAWSMSDSYGYTF
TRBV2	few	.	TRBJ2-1	TGTGCCACCGCGGTTCGAGACAATGAGCAGTTCTTC	CATAVRDNEQFF
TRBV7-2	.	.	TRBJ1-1	TGTGCCAGCAGCCTTTCGACAGGTCTTGCGACTGAAGCTTTCTTT	CASSLSTGLATEAFF
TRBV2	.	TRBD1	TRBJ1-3	TGTGCCAGCAGCTATATTGACGTGGGGACAGCTGGAAACACCATATATTTT	CASSYIDVGTAGNTIYF
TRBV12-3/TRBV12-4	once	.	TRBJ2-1	TGTGCCAGCAGTTTAAACACCTACAATGAGCAGTTCTTC	CASSLNTYNEQFF
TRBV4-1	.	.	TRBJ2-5	TGCGCCAGCAGCCAAGATGGGGGGAAAGAGACCCAGTACTTC	CASSQDGGKETQYF
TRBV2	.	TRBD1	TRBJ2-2	TGTGCCAGCAGGCCCACAGGGGGCAACACCGGGGAGCTGTTTTTT	CASRPTGGNTGELFF
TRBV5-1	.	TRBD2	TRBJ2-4	TGCGCCAGCGGCCTTACCTTTGGACTAGCCCCTGTAGCCAAAAACATTCAGTACTTC	CASGLTFGLAPVAKNIQYF
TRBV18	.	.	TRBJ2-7	TGTGCCAGTACCGACGCAGGGAACGAGCAGTACTTC	CASTDAGNEQYF
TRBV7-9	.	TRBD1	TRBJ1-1	TGTGCCAGCAGCTTAAGAGGGACAGGGGAAGAAAGCACTGAAGCTTTCTTT	CASSLRGTGEESTEAFF
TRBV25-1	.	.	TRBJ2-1	TGTGCCAGCAGTGAAACTCGGTACGAGCAGTTCTTC	CASSETRYEQFF
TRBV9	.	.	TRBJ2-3	TGTGCCAGCAGCGACTCGCCTCGTAGCACAGATACGCAGTATTTT	CASSDSPRSTDTQYF
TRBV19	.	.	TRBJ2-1	TGTGCCAGTAGTATTAGCATGAGCCAGGGGCAGTTCTTC	CASSISMSQGQFF
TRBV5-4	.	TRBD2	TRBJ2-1	TGTGCCAGCAGCCCGAGGACTAGCGGCTCCTACAATGAGCAGTTCTTC	CASSPRTSGSYNEQFF
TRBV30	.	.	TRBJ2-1	TGTGCCTGGAGCGGGGTCTACAATGAGCAGTTCTTC	CAWSGVYNEQFF
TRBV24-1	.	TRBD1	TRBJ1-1	TGTGCCACCAGCAGGGGGACTGAAGCTTTCTTT	CATSRGTEAFF
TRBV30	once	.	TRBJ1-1	TGTGCCTGGAGTGTGATGGACAACCAGAACACTGAAGCTTTCTTT	CAWSVMDNQNTEAFF
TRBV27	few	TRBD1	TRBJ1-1	TGTGCCAGCAGTCAGGGGACAGGCATCACAGCTTTCTTT	CASSQGTGITAFF
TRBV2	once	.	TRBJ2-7	TGTGCCAGCAGTCAGGGTTACGAGCAGTACTTC	CASSQGYEQYF
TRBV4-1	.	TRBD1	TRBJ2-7	TGCGCCAGCAGCCGGACAAAACAGGGGGCAAACTACGAGCAGTACTTC	CASSRTKQGANYEQYF
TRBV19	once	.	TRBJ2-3	TGTGCCAGTAGTATAGGGGCAGGACTCACTGATACGCAGTATTTT	CASSIGAGLTDTQYF
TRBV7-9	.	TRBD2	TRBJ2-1	TGTGCCAGCAGTCTTATAGCGGGAGTTTCTAATGAGCAGTTCTTC	CASSLIAGVSNEQFF
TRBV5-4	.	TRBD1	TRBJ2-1	TGTGCCAGCAGCTTGGCCGGGACAGGGGGAATCGATGAGCAGTTCTTC	CASSLAGTGGIDEQFF
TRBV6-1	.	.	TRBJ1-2	TGTGCCAGCAGTGAATCGAACGGTAGTATGCGCTACACCTTC	CASSESNGSMRYTF
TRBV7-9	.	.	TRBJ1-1	TGTGCCAGCAGCTCCAGACAGGACCCGTTGAACACTGAAGCTTTCTTT	CASSSRQDPLNTEAFF
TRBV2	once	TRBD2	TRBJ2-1	TGTGCCAGCAGCCTCTTCGGACTAGCGGAAACCCCGTTCTTC	CASSLFGLAETPFF
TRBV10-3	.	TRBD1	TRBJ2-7	TGTGCCATCAGTGAGTTAAGACAGGGCTTAGTTTACGAGCAGTACTTC	CAISELRQGLVYEQYF
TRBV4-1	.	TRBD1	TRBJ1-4	TGCGCCAGCAGCCAAGTAATCAGTTCGGGACAGGGTAATGAAAAACTGTTTTTT	CASSQVISSGQGNEKLFF
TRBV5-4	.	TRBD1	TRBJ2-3	TGTGCCAGCACTCTCCAGGGGGCGCTCGGCACAGATACGCAGTATTTT	CASTLQGALGTDTQYF
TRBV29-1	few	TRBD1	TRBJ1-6	TGCAGCGCGAGGGACAGCGATAATTCACCCCTCCACTTT	CSARDSDNSPLHF
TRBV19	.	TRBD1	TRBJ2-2	TGTGCCAGTAGTCAGGGACAGATATTTACCGGGGAGCTGTTTTTT	CASSQGQIFTGELFF
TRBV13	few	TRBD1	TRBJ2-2	TGTGCCAGCAAAAAGGGGGCTACCGGGGAGCTGTTTTTT	CASKKGATGELFF
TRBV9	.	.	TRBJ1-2	TGTGCCAGCAGCGCCCATACAGCTAACTATGGCTACACCTTC	CASSAHTANYGYTF
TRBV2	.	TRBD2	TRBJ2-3	TGTGCCAGCGGGCGGGGGGAGATGGGGGCAGATACGCAGTATTTT	CASGRGEMGADTQYF
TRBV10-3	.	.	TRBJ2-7	TGTGCCATCAGTGAACTCTACGAGCAGTACTTC	CAISELYEQYF
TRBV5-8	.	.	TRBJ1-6	TGTGCCAGCAGCTTGGTGGCGGGGGCCACCCCATTATATAATTCACCCCTCCACTTT	CASSLVAGATPLYNSPLHF
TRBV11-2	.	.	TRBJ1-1	TGTGCCAGCAGCTCCCGTGGTCGGGGCACTGAAGCTTTCTTT	CASSSRGRGTEAFF
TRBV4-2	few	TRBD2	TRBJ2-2	TGTGCCAGCAGCCCTACTAGCGCGCTTGGGAGGGACGGGGAGCTGTTTTTT	CASSPTSALGRDGELFF
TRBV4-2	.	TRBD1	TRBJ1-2	TGTGCCAGCAGCCAAGTATCTGAATTAGGACAGGACTATGGCTACACCTTC	CASSQVSELGQDYGYTF